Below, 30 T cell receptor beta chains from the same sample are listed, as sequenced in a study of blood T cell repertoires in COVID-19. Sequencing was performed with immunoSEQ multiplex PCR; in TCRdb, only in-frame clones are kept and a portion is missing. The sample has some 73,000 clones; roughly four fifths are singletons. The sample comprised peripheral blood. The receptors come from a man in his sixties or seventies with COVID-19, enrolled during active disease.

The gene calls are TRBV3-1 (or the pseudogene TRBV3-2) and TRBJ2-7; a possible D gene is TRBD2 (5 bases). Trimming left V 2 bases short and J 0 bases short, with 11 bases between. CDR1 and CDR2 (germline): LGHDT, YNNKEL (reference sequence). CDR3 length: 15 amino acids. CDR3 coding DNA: TGTGCCAGCAGCCAAAGGGTGGGAGCCTCCTACGAGCAGTACTTC. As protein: CASSQRVGASYEQYF.

This CDR3 is CASSFKGAGLAHSYEQYF. The CDR3 DNA sequence: TGTGCCAGCAGTTTTAAGGGTGCCGGACTAGCCCACTCCTACGAGCAGTACTTC. The gene calls are TRBV27 and TRBJ2-7, with TRBD2 matching 8 bases. The CDR3 is 18 residues long. V was pared by 3 bases and J by 0 bases, with 13 bases of the junction left unmatched. The V gene's germline CDR1 is MNHEY and CDR2 SMNVEV (reference sequence).

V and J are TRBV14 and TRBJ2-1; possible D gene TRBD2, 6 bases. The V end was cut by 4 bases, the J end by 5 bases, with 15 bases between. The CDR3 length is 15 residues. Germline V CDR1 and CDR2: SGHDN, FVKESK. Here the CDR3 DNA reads TGTGCCAGCAGCCCGTCTAGCGCCATGGACAATGAGCAGTTCTTC. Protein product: CASSPSSAMDNEQFF.

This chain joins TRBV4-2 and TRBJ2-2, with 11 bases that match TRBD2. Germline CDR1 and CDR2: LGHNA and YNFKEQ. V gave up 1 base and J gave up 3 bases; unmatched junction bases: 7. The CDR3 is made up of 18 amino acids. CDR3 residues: CASSQGALAGDDTGELFF. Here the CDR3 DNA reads TGTGCCAGCAGCCAAGGTGCACTAGCGGGAGACGACACCGGGGAGCTGTTTTTT.

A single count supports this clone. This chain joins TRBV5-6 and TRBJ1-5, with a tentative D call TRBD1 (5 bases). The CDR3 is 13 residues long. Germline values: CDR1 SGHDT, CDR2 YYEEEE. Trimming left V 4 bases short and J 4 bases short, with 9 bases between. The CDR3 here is CASSGARNQPQHF. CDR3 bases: TGTGCCAGCAGCGGGGCGAGAAATCAGCCCCAGCATTTT.

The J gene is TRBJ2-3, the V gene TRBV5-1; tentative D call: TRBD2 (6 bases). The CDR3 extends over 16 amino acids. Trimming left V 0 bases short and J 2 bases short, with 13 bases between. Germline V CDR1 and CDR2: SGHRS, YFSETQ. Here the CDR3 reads CASSLDGAGYTDTQYF. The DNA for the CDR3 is TGCGCCAGCAGCTTGGATGGGGCGGGATACACAGATACGCAGTATTTT.

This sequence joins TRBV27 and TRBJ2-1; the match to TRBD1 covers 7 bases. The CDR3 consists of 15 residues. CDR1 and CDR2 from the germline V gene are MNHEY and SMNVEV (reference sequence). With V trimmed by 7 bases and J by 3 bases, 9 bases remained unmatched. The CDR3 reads CASTPGGTNYNEQFF. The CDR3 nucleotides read TGTGCCAGCACCCCAGGGGGAACTAACTACAATGAGCAGTTCTTC.

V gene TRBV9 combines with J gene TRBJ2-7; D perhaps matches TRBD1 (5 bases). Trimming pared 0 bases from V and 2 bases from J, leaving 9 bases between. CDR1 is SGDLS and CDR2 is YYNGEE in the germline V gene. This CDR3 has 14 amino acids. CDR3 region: CASSVGPDTYEQYF. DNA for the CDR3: TGTGCCAGCAGCGTAGGTCCGGACACCTACGAGCAGTACTTC.

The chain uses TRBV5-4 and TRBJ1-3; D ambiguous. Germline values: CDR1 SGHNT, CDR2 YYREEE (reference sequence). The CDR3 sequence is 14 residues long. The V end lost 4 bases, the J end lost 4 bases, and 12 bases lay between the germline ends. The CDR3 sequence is CASSRREVGNTIYF. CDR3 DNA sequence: TGTGCCAGCAGCCGCCGGGAGGTGGGAAACACCATATATTTT.

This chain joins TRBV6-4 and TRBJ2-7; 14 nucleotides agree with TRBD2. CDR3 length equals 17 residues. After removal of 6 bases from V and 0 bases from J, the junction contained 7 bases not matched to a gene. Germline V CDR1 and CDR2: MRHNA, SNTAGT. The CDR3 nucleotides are TGTGCCAGCAGCCCGGGACTAGCGGGAGCCCCCTCCTACGAGCAGTACTTC. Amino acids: CASSPGLAGAPSYEQYF.

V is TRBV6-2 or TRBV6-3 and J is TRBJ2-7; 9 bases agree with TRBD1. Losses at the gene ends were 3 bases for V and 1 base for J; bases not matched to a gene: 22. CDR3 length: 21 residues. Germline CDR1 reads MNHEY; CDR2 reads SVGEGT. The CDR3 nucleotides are TGTGCCAGCAGTTATTATTTTTCGGTCGGACAGGGGCCGTCTTTTTCCTACGAGCAGTACTTC. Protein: CASSYYFSVGQGPSFSYEQYF.

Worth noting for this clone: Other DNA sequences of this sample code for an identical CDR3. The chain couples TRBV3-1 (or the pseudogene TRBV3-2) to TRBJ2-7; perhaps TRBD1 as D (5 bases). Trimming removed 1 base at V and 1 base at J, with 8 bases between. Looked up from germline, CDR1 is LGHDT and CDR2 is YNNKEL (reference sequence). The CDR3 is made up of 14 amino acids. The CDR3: CASSQGTGSYEQYF. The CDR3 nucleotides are TGTGCCAGCAGCCAAGGTACAGGATCCTACGAGCAGTACTTC.

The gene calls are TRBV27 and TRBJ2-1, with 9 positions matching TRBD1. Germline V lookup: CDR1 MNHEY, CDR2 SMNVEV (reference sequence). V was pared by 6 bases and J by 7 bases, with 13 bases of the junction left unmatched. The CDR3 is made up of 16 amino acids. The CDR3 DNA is TGTGCCAGCAGGCCCCCTCGGGGGACAGGGAGGAATGAGCAGTTCTTC. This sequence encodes CASRPPRGTGRNEQFF.

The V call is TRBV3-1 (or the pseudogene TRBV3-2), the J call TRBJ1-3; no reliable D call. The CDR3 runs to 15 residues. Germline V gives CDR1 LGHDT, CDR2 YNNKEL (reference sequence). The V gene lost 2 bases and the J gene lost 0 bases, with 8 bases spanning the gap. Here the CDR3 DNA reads TGTGCCAGCAGCCAAATCTACAGCTCTGGAAACACCATATATTTT. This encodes CASSQIYSSGNTIYF.

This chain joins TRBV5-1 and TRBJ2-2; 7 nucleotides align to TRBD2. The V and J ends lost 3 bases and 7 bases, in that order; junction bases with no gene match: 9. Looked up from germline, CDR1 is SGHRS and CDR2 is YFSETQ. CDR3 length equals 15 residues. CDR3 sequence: CASSYRTRDGGELFF. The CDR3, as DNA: TGCGCCAGCAGCTACCGGACTAGAGACGGCGGGGAGCTGTTTTTT.

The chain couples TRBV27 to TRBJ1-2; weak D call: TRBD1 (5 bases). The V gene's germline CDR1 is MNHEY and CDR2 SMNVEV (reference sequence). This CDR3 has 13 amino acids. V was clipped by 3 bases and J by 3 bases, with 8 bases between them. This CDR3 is CASSFTRDYGYTF. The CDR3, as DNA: TGTGCCAGCAGTTTCACCAGGGACTATGGCTACACCTTC.

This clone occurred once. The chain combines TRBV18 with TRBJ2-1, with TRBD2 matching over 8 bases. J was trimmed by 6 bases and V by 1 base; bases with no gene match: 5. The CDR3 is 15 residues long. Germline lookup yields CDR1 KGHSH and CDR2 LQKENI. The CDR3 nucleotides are TGTGCCAGCTCACCACGGACGGGAGGGCTCAATGAGCAGTTCTTC. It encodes CASSPRTGGLNEQFF.

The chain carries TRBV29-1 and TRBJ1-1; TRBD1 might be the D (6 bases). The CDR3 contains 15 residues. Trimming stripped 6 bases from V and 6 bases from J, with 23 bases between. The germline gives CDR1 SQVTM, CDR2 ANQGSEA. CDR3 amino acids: CSVARGGEEAPEAFF. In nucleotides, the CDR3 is TGCAGCGTGGCTAGAGGGGGTGAGGAGGCCCCTGAAGCTTTCTTT.

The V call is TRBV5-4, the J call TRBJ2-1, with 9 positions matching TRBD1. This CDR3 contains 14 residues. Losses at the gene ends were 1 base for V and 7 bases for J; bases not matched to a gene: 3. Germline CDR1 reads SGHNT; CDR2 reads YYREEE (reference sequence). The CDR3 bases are TGTGCCAGCAGCTTGTTGGGACAGGGTAATGAGCAGTTCTTC. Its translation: CASSLLGQGNEQFF.

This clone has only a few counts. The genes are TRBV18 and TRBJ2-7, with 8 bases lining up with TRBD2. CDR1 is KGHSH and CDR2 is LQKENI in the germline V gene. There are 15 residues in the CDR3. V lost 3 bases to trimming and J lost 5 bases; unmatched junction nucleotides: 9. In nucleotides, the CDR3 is TGTGCCAGCTCACCCCGAAGCGGGAGCGGCGACGAGCAGTACTTC. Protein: CASSPRSGSGDEQYF.

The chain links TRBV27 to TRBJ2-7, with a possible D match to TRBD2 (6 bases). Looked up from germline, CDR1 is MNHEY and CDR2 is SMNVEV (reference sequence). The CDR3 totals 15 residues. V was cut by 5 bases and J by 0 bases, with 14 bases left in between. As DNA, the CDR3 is TGTGCCAGCAGTCACTCTAGCGCGAGCTCCTACGAGCAGTACTTC. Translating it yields CASSHSSASSYEQYF.

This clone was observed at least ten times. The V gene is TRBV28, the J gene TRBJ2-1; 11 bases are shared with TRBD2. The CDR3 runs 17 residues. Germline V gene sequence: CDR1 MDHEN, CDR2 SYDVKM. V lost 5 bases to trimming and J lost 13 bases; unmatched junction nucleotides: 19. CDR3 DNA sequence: TGTGCCAGCAGTCAACTAGCGGGAGAGGGTGGGGTCGACCAACAGTTCTTC. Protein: CASSQLAGEGGVDQQFF.

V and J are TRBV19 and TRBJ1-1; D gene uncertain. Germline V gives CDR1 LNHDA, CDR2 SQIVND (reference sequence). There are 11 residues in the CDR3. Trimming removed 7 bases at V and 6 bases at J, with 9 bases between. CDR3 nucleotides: TGTGCCAGTACGCGGGTCGCTGAAGCTTTCTTT. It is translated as CASTRVAEAFF.

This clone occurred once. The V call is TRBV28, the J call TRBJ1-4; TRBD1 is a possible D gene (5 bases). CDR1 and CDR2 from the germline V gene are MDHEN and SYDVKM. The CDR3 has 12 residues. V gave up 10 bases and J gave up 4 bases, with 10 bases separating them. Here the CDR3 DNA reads TGTGCCACCGACAGCGATAATGAAAAACTGTTTTTT. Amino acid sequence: CATDSDNEKLFF.

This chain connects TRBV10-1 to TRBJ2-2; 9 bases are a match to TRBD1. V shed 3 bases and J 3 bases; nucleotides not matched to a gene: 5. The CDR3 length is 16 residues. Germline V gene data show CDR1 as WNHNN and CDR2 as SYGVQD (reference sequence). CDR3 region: CASSDEGQGYTGELFF. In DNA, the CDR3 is TGCGCCAGCAGTGATGAGGGACAGGGTTACACCGGGGAGCTGTTTTTT.

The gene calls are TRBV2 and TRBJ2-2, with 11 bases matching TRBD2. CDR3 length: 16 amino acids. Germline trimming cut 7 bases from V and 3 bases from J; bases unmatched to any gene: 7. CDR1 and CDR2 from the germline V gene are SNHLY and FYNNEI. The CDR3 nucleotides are TGTGCCAGCATTCTAGCGGGAGGTTGGGACACCGGGGAGCTGTTTTTT. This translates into CASILAGGWDTGELFF.

The DNA for the CDR3 is TGTGCCAGCACCTCGACAGGGGATGACTATGGCTACACCTTC. Translation: CASTSTGDDYGYTF. The gene calls are TRBV2 and TRBJ1-2; TRBD1 matches at 8 bases. The CDR3 runs to 14 residues. The ends lost 7 bases at V and 3 bases at J; junction bases unmatched: 7. Germline assignment: CDR1 SNHLY and CDR2 FYNNEI.

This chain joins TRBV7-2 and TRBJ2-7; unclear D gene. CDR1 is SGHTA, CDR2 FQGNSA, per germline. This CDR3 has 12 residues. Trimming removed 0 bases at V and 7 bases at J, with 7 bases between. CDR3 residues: CASSLAPREQYF. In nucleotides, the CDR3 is TGTGCCAGCAGCTTAGCGCCTCGGGAGCAGTACTTC.

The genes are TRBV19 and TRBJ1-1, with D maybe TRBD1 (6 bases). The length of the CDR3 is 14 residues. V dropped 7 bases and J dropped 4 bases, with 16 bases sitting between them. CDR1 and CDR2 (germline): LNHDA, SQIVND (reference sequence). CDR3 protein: CASTLSQGLTEAFF. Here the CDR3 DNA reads TGTGCCAGTACCCTATCGCAGGGGCTCACTGAAGCTTTCTTT.

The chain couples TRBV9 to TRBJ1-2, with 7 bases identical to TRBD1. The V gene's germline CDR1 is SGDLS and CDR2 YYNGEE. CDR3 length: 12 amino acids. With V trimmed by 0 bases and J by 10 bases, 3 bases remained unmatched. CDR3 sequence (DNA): TGTGCCAGCAGCGTAGAGGGACAGCTCTACACCTTC. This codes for CASSVEGQLYTF.